This passage covers 10 T cell receptor beta chains from one sample sequenced in a study of response to subunit inactivated influenza vaccine. From the RT-PCR reads, TCRdb called clonotypes with MiXCR, one entry per CDR3 protein. The sample consists of more than 150,000 distinct CDR3 sequences, about 9.3% of them appearing once. Here the sequenced sample was non-naive T cells sorted from PBMCs, taken on the day of vaccination. The source is a man aged 45 to 65 who received an inactivated influenza vaccine.

The table lists this clonotype with a few counts. V is TRBV29-1 and J is TRBJ2-7, with TRBD2 matching over 10 bases. Trimming removed 5 bases from V and 3 bases from J; junction bases left unmatched: 10. Germline values: CDR1 SQVTM, CDR2 ANQGSEA. This CDR3 region has 15 residues. CDR3 in DNA: TGCAGCGTTCTGAAACTAGCGGGAATCTTCTACGAGCAGTACTTC. Protein sequence: CSVLKLAGIFYEQYF.

The chain combines TRBV5-1 with TRBJ1-4; 9 bases line up with TRBD1. V lost 2 bases and J lost 5; bases outside the gene matches: 1. Looked up from germline, CDR1 is SGHRS and CDR2 is YFSETQ. The CDR3 has 14 residues. CDR3 sequence: CASSLQGANEKLFF. The CDR3 DNA sequence: TGCGCCAGCAGCTTACAGGGGGCGAATGAAAAACTGTTTTTT.

The J gene is TRBJ2-1, the V gene TRBV5-4, with TRBD2 matching over 7 bases. This CDR3 comprises 14 residues. The germline CDR1 and CDR2 sequences are SGHNT and YYREEE (reference sequence). Trimming at V came to 2 bases and at J to 4 bases, leaving 3 bases not matched to a gene. The CDR3 protein is CASSLGTTYNEQFF. In DNA, the CDR3 is TGTGCCAGCAGCTTAGGGACTACTTACAATGAGCAGTTCTTC.

This clonotype turned up a few times. The chain links TRBV13 to TRBJ2-3, with D possibly TRBD2 on 6 matching bases. Trimming removed 5 bases at V and 0 bases at J, with 24 bases between. Germline V gene lookup returns CDR1 PRHDT and CDR2 FYEKMQ (reference sequence). This CDR3 is 19 amino acids long. CDR3 amino acids: CASSPKFLAETSSTDTQYF. In nucleotides, the CDR3 is TGTGCCAGCAGCCCAAAATTCTTAGCGGAAACCTCTAGCACAGATACGCAGTATTTT.

This clonotype has a count of ten or more. The chain joins TRBV11-2 to TRBJ1-4, with D uncertain. This CDR3 region has 16 residues. Trimming shortened V by 6 bases and J by 3 bases, and 17 bases separated the two germline ends. Germline V gene data show CDR1 as SGHAT and CDR2 as FQNNGV. Written as DNA, the CDR3 is TGTGCCAGCAGTTGGGAGGTGGGCAGAGCTAATGAAAAACTGTTTTTT. Encoded protein: CASSWEVGRANEKLFF.

This chain links TRBV12-3 or TRBV12-4 with TRBJ2-2; TRBD2 might be the D (6 bases). The V end was cut by 0 bases, the J end by 4 bases, with 15 bases between. This CDR3 is built from 17 residues. In nucleotides, the CDR3 is TGTGCCAGCAGTTTAGCATTCGGGCGGGGTGGCACCGGGGAGCTGTTTTTT. It specifies CASSLAFGRGGTGELFF.

This clonotype has more than one count but fewer than ten. J is TRBJ2-7 and V is TRBV18, with D possibly being TRBD1 (6 bases). Germline V gene data show CDR1 as KGHSH and CDR2 as LQKENI. The CDR3 contains 14 residues. With 6 bases removed from V and 5 bases from J, the gap between germline ends came to 17 bases. CDR3 in amino acids: CASSFLGQSHEQYF. The CDR3, as DNA: TGTGCCAGCTCCTTCCTCGGACAGAGCCACGAGCAGTACTTC.

V and J are TRBV4-3 and TRBJ2-3, with D uncertain. The CDR3 loop spans 14 amino acids. Trimming took off 3 bases at V and 2 bases at J, with 9 bases between the two ends. Per the germline V gene, CDR1 is LGHNA and CDR2 is YSLEER. The chain's CDR3 is CASSQGRFTDTQYF. Written as DNA, the CDR3 is TGCGCCAGCAGCCAGGGCCGGTTCACAGATACGCAGTATTTT.

A few counts support this clonotype. The rearrangement joins TRBV6-5 to TRBJ1-2; D is perhaps TRBD1 (6 bases). V lost 5 bases, J lost 3 bases, and 16 bases lay in between. Per the germline V gene, CDR1 is MNHEY and CDR2 is SVGAGI. The CDR3 extends over 15 amino acids. DNA for the CDR3: TGTGCCAGCAGTCACACTCGGGGGGGCGACTATGGCTACACCTTC. This gives the protein CASSHTRGGDYGYTF.

The sample holds many counts of this clonotype. The chain employs TRBV20-1 and TRBJ2-5, with 8 nucleotides matching TRBD1. Looked up from germline, CDR1 is DFQATT and CDR2 is SNEGSKA (reference sequence). The CDR3 totals 14 residues. Trimming removed 5 bases from V and 1 base from J; junction bases left unmatched: 6. The CDR3: CSAPYGQGQETQYF. CDR3 in DNA: TGCAGTGCTCCCTATGGACAGGGCCAAGAGACCCAGTACTTC.